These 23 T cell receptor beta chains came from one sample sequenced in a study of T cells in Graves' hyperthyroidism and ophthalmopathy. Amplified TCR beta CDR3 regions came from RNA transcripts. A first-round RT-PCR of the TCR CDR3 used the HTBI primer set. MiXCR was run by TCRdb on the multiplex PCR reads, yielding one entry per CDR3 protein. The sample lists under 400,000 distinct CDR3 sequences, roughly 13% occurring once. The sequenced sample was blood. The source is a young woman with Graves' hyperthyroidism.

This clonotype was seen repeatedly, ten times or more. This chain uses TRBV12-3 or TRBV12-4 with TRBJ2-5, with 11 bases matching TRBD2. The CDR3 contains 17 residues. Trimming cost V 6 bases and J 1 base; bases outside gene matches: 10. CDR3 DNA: TGTGCCAGCAGCTACAAACCCGGGACTAGCGGCCAAGAGACCCAGTACTTC. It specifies CASSYKPGTSGQETQYF.

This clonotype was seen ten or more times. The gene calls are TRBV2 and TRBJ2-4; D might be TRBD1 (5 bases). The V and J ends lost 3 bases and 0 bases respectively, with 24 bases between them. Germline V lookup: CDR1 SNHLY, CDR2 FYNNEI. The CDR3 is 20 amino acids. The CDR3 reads CASSDDQGLTTLLAKNIQYF. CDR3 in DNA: TGTGCCAGCAGTGATGATCAGGGCCTAACTACACTCCTAGCCAAAAACATTCAGTACTTC. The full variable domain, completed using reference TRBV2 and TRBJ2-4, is EPEVTQTPSHQVTQMGQEVILRCVPISNHLYFYWYRQILGQKVEFLVSFYNNEISEKSEIFDDQFSVERPDGSNFTLKIRSTKLEDSAMYFCASSDDQGLTTLLAKNIQYFGAGTRLSVL.

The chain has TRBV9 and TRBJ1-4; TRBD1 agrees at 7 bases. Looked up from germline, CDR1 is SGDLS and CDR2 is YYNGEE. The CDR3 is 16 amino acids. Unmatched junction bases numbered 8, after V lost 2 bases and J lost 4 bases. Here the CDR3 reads CASSVSSGTVNEKLFF. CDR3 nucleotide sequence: TGTGCCAGCAGCGTCTCCTCCGGGACAGTTAATGAAAAACTGTTTTTT. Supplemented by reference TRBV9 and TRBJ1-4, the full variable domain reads DSGVTQTPKHLITATGQRVTLRCSPRSGDLSVYWYQQSLDQGLQFLIQYYNGEERAKGNILERFSAQQFPDLHSELNLSSLELGDSALYFCASSVSSGTVNEKLFFGSGTQLSVL.

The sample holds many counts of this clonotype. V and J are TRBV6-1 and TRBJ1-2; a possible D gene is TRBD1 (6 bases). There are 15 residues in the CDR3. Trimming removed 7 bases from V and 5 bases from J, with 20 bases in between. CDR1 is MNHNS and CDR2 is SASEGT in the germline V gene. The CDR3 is CASNHNQGSSYGYTF. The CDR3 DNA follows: TGTGCCAGCAACCATAACCAGGGGAGTAGTTATGGCTACACCTTC.

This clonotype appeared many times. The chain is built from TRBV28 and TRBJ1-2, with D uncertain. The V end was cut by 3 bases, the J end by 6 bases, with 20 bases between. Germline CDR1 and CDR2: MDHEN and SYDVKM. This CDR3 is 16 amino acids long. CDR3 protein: CASSFAGLVRVNGYTF. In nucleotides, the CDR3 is TGTGCCAGCAGTTTTGCAGGACTTGTCCGGGTAAATGGCTACACCTTC.

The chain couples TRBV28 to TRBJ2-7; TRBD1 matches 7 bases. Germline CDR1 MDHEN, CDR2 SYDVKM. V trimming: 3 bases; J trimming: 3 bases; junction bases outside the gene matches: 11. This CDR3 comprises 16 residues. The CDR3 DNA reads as TGTGCCAGCAGTTTCGGACAGGCCAAACGAGGCTACGAGCAGTACTTC. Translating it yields CASSFGQAKRGYEQYF.

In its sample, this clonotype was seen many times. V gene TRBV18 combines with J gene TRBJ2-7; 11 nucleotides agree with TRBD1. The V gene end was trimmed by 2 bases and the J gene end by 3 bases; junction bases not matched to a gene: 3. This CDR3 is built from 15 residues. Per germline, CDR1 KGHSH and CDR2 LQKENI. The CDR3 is CASSPSGTGGYEQYF. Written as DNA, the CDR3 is TGTGCCAGCTCACCAAGCGGGACAGGGGGCTACGAGCAGTACTTC.

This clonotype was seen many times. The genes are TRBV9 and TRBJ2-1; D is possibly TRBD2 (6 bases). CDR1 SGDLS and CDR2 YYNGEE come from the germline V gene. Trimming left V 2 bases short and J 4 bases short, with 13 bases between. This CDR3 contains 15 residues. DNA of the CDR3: TGTGCCAGCAGCGTGGGACTGACGACTTACAATGAGCAGTTCTTC. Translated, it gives CASSVGLTTYNEQFF.

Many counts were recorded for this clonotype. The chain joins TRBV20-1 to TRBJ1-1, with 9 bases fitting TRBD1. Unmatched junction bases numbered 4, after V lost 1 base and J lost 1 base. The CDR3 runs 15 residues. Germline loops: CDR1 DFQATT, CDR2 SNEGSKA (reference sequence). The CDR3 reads CSARGGTGRNTEAFF. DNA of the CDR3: TGCAGTGCTAGAGGAGGGACAGGGAGGAACACTGAAGCTTTCTTT.

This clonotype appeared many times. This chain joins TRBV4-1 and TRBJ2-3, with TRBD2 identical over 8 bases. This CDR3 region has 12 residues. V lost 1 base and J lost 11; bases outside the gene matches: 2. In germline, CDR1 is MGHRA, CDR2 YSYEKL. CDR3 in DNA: TGCGCCAGCAGCCAAGGGGGACTAGAGCAGTATTTT. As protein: CASSQGGLEQYF.

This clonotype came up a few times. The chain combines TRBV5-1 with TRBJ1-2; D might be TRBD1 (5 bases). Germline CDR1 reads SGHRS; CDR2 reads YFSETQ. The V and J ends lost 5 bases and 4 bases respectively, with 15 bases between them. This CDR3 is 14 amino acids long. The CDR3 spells CASSPGGEVYGYTF. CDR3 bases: TGCGCCAGCAGTCCCGGGGGGGAAGTCTATGGCTACACCTTC.

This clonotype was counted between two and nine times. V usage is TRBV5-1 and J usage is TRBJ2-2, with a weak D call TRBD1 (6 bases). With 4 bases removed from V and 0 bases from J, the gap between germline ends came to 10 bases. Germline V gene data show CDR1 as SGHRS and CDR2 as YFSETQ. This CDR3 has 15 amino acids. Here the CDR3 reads CASSGQTTNTGELFF. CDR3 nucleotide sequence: TGCGCCAGCAGCGGACAGACAACGAACACCGGGGAGCTGTTTTTT.

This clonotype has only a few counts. The CDR3 loop reads CASSYSHIGNQPQHF. CDR3 DNA sequence: TGTGCCAGCAGTTACTCCCACATCGGTAATCAGCCCCAGCATTTT. J is TRBJ1-5 and V is TRBV6-6; the D is unclear. Trimming shortened V by 0 bases and J by 4 bases, and 10 bases separated the two germline ends. Per germline, CDR1 MNHNY and CDR2 SVGAGI (reference sequence). This CDR3 comprises 15 residues.

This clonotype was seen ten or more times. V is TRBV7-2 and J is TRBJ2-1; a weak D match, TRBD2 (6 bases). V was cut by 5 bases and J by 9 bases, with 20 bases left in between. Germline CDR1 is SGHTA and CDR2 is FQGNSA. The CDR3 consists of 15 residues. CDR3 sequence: CASSPRGGGDVEQFF. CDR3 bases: TGTGCCAGCAGCCCCCGGGGCGGAGGGGACGTTGAGCAGTTCTTC.

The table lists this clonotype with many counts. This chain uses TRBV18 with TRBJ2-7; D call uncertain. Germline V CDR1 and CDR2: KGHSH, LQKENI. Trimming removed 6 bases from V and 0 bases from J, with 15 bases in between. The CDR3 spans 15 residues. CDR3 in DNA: TGTGCCAGCTCGCCAACGGTATCTTTCTCCTACGAGCAGTACTTC. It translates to CASSPTVSFSYEQYF. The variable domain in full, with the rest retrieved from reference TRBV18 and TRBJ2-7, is NAGVMQNPRHLVRRRGQEARLRCSPMKGHSHVYWYRQLPEEGLKFMVYLQKENIIDESGMPKERFSAEFPKEGPSILRIQQVVRGDSAAYFCASSPTVSFSYEQYFGPGTRLTVT.

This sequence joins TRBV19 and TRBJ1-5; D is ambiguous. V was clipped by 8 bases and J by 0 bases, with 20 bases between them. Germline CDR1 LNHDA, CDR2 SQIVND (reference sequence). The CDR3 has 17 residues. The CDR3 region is CASRAAPQAISNQPQHF. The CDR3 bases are TGTGCCAGTCGGGCAGCACCGCAAGCTATTAGCAATCAGCCCCAGCATTTT.

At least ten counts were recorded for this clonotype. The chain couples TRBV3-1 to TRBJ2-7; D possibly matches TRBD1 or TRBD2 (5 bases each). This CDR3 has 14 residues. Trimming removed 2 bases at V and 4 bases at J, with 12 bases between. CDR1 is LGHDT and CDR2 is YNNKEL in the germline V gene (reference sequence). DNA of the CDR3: TGTGCCAGCAGCCAACATACGGGGCCATACGAGCAGTACTTC. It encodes CASSQHTGPYEQYF.

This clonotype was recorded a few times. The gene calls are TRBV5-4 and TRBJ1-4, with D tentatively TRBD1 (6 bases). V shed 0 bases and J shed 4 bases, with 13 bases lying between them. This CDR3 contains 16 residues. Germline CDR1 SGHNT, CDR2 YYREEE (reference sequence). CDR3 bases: TGTGCCAGCAGCTTGGCCCCGGGGGGCCTTAATGAAAAACTGTTTTTT. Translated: CASSLAPGGLNEKLFF.

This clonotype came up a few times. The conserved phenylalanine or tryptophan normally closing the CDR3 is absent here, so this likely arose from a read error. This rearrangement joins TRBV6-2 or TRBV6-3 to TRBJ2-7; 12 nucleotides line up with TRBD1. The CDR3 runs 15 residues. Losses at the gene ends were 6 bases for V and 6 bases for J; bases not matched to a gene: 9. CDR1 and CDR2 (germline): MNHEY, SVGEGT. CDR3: CASRHGTGGQGEQYI. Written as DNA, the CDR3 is TGTGCCAGCAGGCATGGGACAGGGGGCCAGGGCGAGCAGTACATC.

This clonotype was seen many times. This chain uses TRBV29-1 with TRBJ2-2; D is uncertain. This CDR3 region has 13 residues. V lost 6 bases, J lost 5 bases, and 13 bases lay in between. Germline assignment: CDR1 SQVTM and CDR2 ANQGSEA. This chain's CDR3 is CSVMGLGTGELFF. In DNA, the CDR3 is TGCAGCGTGATGGGTTTGGGGACCGGGGAGCTGTTTTTT.

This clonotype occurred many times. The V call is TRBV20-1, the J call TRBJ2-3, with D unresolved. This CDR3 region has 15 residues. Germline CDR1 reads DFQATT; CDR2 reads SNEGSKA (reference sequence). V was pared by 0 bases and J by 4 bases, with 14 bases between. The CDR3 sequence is CSARDTPASPDTQYF. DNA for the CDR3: TGCAGTGCTAGAGATACCCCCGCTAGTCCAGATACGCAGTATTTT.

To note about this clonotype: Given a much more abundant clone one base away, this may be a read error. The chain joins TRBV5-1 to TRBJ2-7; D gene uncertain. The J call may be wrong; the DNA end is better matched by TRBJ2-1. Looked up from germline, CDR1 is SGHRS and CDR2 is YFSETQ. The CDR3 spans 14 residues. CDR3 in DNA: TGCGCCAGCAGCTTGGCCGACCCATCCTACGAGCAGTTCTTC. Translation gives CASSLADPSYEQFF.

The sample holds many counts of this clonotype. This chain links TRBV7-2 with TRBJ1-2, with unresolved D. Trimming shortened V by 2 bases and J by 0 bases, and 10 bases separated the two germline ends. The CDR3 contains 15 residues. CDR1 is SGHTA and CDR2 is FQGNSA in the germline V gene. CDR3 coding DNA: TGTGCCAGCAGCTTAAGGCTCCCGTCTAACTATGGCTACACCTTC. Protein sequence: CASSLRLPSNYGYTF.